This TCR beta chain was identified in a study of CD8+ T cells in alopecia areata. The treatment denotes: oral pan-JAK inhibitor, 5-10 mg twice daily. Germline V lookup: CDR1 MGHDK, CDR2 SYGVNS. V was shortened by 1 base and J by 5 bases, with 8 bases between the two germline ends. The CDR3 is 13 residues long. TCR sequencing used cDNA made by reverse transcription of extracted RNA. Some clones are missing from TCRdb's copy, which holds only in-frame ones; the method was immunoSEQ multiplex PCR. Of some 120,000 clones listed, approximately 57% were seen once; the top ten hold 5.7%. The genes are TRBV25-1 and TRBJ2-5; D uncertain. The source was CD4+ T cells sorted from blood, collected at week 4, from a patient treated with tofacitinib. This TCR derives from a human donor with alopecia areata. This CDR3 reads CASSEFGVETQYF. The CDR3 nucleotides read TGTGCCAGCAGTGAATTTGGAGTTGAGACCCAGTACTTC.